The clone carrying this TCR beta chain has more than one count but fewer than ten. This sample is drawn from a study of early T cells in non-severe SARS-CoV-2 infection. This CDR3 spans 15 amino acids. The V end was cut by 0 bases, the J end by 1 base, with 9 bases between. Germline values: CDR1 LNHNV, CDR2 YYDKDF (reference sequence). TCRdb reprocessed the 5' RACE reads via MiXCR and lists one record per CDR3 protein. The repertoire holds under 30,000 distinct CDR3 sequences, with approximately 5.4% as singletons. This receptor was identified in an adult who was a healthcare worker with PCR-confirmed SARS-CoV-2 infection or an uninfected control (not recorded which). This sequence joins TRBV15 and TRBJ1-1, with D perhaps TRBD1 (5 bases). The sequencing input was whole blood. CDR3 bases: TGTGCCACCAGCAGAGATGGGGCCCCGAACACTGAAGCTTTCTTT. Translating gives CATSRDGAPNTEAFF.